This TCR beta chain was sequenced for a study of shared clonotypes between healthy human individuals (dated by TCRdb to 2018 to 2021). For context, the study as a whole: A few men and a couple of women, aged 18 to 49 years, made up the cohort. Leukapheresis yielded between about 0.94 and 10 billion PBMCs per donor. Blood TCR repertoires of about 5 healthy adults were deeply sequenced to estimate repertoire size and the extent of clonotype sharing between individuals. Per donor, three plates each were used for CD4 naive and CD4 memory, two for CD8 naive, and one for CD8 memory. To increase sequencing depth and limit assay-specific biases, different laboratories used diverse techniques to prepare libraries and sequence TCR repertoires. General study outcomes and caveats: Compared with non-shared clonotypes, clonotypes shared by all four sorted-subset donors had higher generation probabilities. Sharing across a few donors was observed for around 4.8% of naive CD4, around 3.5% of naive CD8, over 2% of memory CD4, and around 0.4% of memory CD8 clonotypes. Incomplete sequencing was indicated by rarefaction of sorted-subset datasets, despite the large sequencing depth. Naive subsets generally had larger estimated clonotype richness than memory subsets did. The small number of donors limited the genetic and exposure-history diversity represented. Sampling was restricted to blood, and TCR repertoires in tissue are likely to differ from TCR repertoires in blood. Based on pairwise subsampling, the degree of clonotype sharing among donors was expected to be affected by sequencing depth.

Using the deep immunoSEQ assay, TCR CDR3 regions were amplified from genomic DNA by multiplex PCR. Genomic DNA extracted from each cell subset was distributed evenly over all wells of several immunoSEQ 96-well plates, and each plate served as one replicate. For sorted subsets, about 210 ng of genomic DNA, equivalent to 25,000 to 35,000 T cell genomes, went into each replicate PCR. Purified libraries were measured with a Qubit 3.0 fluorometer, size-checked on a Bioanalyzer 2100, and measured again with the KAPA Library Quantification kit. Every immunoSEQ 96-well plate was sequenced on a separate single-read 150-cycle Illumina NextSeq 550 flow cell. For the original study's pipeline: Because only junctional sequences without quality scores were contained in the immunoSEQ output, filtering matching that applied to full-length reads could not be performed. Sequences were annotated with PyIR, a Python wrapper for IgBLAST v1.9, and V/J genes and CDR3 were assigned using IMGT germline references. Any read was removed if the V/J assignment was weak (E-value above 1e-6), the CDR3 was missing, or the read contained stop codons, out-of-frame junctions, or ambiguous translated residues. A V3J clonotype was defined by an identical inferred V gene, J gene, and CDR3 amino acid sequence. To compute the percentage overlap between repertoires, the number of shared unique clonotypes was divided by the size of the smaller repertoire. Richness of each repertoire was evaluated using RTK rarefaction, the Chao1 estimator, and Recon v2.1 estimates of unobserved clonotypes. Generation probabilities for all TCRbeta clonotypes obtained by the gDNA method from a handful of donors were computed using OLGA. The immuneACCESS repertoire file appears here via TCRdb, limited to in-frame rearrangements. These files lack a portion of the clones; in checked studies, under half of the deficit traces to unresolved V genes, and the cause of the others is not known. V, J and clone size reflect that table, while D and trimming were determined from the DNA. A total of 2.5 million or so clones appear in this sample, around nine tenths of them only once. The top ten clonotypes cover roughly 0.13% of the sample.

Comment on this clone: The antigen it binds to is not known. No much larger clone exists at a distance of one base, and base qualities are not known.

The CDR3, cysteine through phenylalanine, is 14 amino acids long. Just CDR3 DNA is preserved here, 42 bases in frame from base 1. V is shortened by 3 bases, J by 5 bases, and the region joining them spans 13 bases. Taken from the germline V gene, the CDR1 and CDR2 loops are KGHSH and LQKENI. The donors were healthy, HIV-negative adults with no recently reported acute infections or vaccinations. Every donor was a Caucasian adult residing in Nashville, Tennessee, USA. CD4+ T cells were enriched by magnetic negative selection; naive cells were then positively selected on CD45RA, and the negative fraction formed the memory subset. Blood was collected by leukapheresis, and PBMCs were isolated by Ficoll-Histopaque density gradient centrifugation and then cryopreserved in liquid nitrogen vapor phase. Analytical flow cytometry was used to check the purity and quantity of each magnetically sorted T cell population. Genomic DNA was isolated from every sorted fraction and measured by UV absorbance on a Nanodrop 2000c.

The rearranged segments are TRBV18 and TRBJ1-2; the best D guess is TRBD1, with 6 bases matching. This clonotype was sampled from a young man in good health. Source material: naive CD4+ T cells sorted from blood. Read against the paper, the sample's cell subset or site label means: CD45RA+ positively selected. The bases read TGTGCCAGCTCACCGTCGACAGGAGTTTATGGCTACACCTTC. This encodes CASSPSTGVYGYTF.